These T cell receptor beta chains were read from a single sample in a study of patients and donors after allogeneic stem cell transplantation. One entry per CDR3 protein, called by TCRdb with MiXCR from the RT-PCR reads. This table has fewer than 500,000 distinct CDR3 sequences, roughly 17% appearing once. The sample taken for sequencing was blood, either unsorted or a sorted T cell fraction (not recorded which). Every receptor here comes from a human donor who was either an allogeneic HSCT recipient or a stem cell or donor lymphocyte infusion donor (not recorded which). It is not recorded whose cells these are; they may come from a transplant donor. The CDR3 runs from the conserved cysteine through the conserved F or W. The D gene is left open where the match is weak. Only part of the rows carry a size: once, few, many, or a class if the clone is expanded.

j_call: TRBJ1-1
d_call: -
v_call: TRBV19
clone_size: few
cdr3_aa: CASSRIKNTEAFF
cdr3_nt: TGTGCCAGTAGTAGGATTAAGAACACTGAAGCTTTCTTT

j_call: TRBJ1-5
d_call: -
v_call: TRBV3-1
clone_size: -
cdr3_aa: CASSQDTKANQPQHF
cdr3_nt: TGTGCCAGCAGCCAAGATACGAAGGCCAATCAGCCCCAGCATTTT

j_call: TRBJ1-1
d_call: -
v_call: TRBV2
clone_size: -
cdr3_aa: CASSEEATRRRTEAFF
cdr3_nt: TGTGCCAGCAGTGAAGAGGCGACCCGGAGGAGGACTGAAGCTTTCTTT

j_call: TRBJ2-5
d_call: TRBD2
v_call: TRBV12-3/TRBV12-4
clone_size: few
cdr3_aa: CASSLGSVARGVTQYF
cdr3_nt: TGTGCCAGCAGTTTGGGGAGTGTGGCCCGGGGGGTGACCCAGTACTTC

j_call: TRBJ2-7
d_call: -
v_call: TRBV18
clone_size: -
cdr3_aa: CASSPVQSSYEQYF
cdr3_nt: TGTGCCAGCTCACCAGTCCAGAGCTCCTACGAGCAGTACTTC

j_call: TRBJ1-5
d_call: -
v_call: TRBV20-1
clone_size: -
cdr3_aa: CSARLYSNQPQHF
cdr3_nt: TGCAGTGCCCGACTATATAGCAATCAGCCCCAGCATTTT

j_call: TRBJ1-2
d_call: -
v_call: TRBV6-1
clone_size: -
cdr3_aa: CASRRVSRGYGYTF
cdr3_nt: TGTGCCAGCAGGCGGGTCTCGCGGGGCTATGGCTACACCTTC

j_call: TRBJ2-5
d_call: TRBD2
v_call: TRBV24-1
clone_size: once
cdr3_aa: CATSDANSGRARETQYF
cdr3_nt: TGTGCCACCAGTGACGCCAATAGCGGGAGGGCCAGAGAGACCCAGTACTTC

j_call: TRBJ1-6
d_call: -
v_call: TRBV12-3/TRBV12-4
clone_size: -
cdr3_aa: CASSRRGGTSRSPLHF
cdr3_nt: TGTGCCAGCAGCCGACGGGGGGGAACTTCTAGGTCACCCCTCCACTTT

j_call: TRBJ1-3
d_call: -
v_call: TRBV11-3
clone_size: -
cdr3_aa: CASSLEVTLGGGNTIYF
cdr3_nt: TGTGCCAGCAGCTTAGAGGTGACCCTTGGAGGAGGAAACACCATATATTTT

j_call: TRBJ1-1
d_call: TRBD1
v_call: TRBV5-1
clone_size: -
cdr3_aa: CASSGRGGRGTEAFF
cdr3_nt: TGCGCCAGCAGCGGACGAGGGGGCCGGGGCACTGAAGCTTTCTTT

j_call: TRBJ2-5
d_call: -
v_call: TRBV4-2
clone_size: -
cdr3_aa: CASSPTGTRETQYF
cdr3_nt: TGTGCCAGCAGCCCGACCGGGACACGGGAGACCCAGTACTTC

j_call: TRBJ2-1
d_call: TRBD1
v_call: TRBV12-3/TRBV12-4
clone_size: many
cdr3_aa: CASSPDRGQSSYNEQFF
cdr3_nt: TGTGCCAGCAGTCCCGACAGGGGCCAGAGCTCCTACAATGAGCAGTTCTTC

j_call: TRBJ2-7
d_call: -
v_call: TRBV7-9
clone_size: many
cdr3_aa: CASSHPRDHYEQYF
cdr3_nt: TGTGCCAGCAGCCATCCCCGGGACCACTACGAGCAGTACTTC

j_call: TRBJ2-3
d_call: -
v_call: TRBV7-2
clone_size: -
cdr3_aa: CASSWQGSTDTQYF
cdr3_nt: TGTGCCAGCAGCTGGCAGGGTAGCACAGATACGCAGTATTTT

j_call: TRBJ2-7
d_call: -
v_call: TRBV12-3/TRBV12-4
clone_size: few
cdr3_aa: CASSGTTGWAEQYF
cdr3_nt: TGTGCCAGCAGTGGAACCACAGGGTGGGCCGAGCAGTACTTC

j_call: TRBJ2-7
d_call: TRBD2
v_call: TRBV4-1
clone_size: few
cdr3_aa: CASSQDEAGLLYEQYF
cdr3_nt: TGCGCCAGCAGCCAGGATGAAGCGGGACTTTTGTACGAGCAGTACTTC

j_call: TRBJ2-5
d_call: -
v_call: TRBV27
clone_size: -
cdr3_aa: CASSSSLRETQYF
cdr3_nt: TGTGCCAGCAGTTCTAGTCTGAGAGAGACCCAGTACTTC

j_call: TRBJ2-7
d_call: -
v_call: TRBV20-1
clone_size: -
cdr3_aa: CSAPQIGREQYF
cdr3_nt: TGCAGTGCTCCTCAGATAGGGAGGGAGCAGTACTTC

j_call: TRBJ1-5
d_call: -
v_call: TRBV7-8
clone_size: -
cdr3_aa: CASSLVNTGFRAQPQHF
cdr3_nt: TGTGCCAGCAGCTTAGTTAATACAGGGTTTCGGGCTCAGCCCCAGCATTTT

j_call: TRBJ1-4
d_call: -
v_call: TRBV3-1
clone_size: few
cdr3_aa: CASSQDRGKLFF
cdr3_nt: TGTGCCAGCAGCCAAGATAGGGGAAAACTGTTTTTT

j_call: TRBJ1-4
d_call: -
v_call: TRBV11-3
clone_size: -
cdr3_aa: CASSRWGSELFF
cdr3_nt: TGTGCCAGCAGCAGATGGGGGTCAGAACTGTTTTTT

j_call: TRBJ2-1
d_call: -
v_call: TRBV5-1
clone_size: many
cdr3_aa: CASSLGQWDNEQFF
cdr3_nt: TGCGCCAGCAGCTTGGGCCAGTGGGACAATGAGCAGTTCTTC

j_call: TRBJ2-7
d_call: -
v_call: TRBV20-1
clone_size: few
cdr3_aa: CSADGGRGTYEQYF
cdr3_nt: TGCAGTGCCGACGGGGGGCGGGGGACCTACGAGCAGTACTTC

j_call: TRBJ1-6
d_call: TRBD1
v_call: TRBV6-2/TRBV6-3
clone_size: few
cdr3_aa: CASSRTGTANSPLHF
cdr3_nt: TGTGCCAGCAGCCGGACAGGGACGGCCAATTCACCCCTCCACTTT

j_call: TRBJ2-1
d_call: TRBD2
v_call: TRBV5-1
clone_size: -
cdr3_aa: CASSKRAGGPGEQFF
cdr3_nt: TGCGCCAGCAGCAAACGAGCGGGGGGGCCGGGAGAGCAGTTCTTC

j_call: TRBJ1-1
d_call: TRBD1
v_call: TRBV6-1
clone_size: few
cdr3_aa: CASSRGGEKRNTEAFF
cdr3_nt: TGTGCCAGCAGTCGAGGGGGCGAAAAACGGAACACTGAAGCTTTCTTT

j_call: TRBJ1-2
d_call: TRBD1
v_call: TRBV20-1
clone_size: few
cdr3_aa: CSAIGDRRHGYTF
cdr3_nt: TGCAGTGCAATCGGGGACAGGAGACATGGCTACACCTTC

j_call: TRBJ1-1
d_call: -
v_call: TRBV7-6
clone_size: few
cdr3_aa: CASSPYRDEPYWNTEAFF
cdr3_nt: TGTGCCAGCAGCCCGTACCGGGATGAACCATATTGGAACACTGAAGCTTTCTTT

j_call: TRBJ1-2
d_call: -
v_call: TRBV20-1
clone_size: many
cdr3_aa: CSARVGQNYGYTF
cdr3_nt: TGCAGTGCTAGAGTGGGACAAAACTATGGCTACACCTTC

j_call: TRBJ2-7
d_call: -
v_call: TRBV7-9
clone_size: -
cdr3_aa: CASSLREDTSYEQYF
cdr3_nt: TGTGCCAGCAGCTTACGAGAGGACACCTCCTACGAGCAGTACTTC

j_call: TRBJ2-6
d_call: TRBD2
v_call: TRBV10-3
clone_size: many
cdr3_aa: CAISESGSGRAGANVLTF
cdr3_nt: TGTGCCATCAGTGAGTCCGGGAGCGGGAGGGCTGGGGCCAACGTCCTGACTTTC

j_call: TRBJ2-2
d_call: TRBD1
v_call: TRBV6-1
clone_size: -
cdr3_aa: CAKIPGGRCTGELFF
cdr3_nt: TGTGCCAAGATTCCAGGGGGTAGATGCACCGGGGAGCTGTTTTTT

j_call: TRBJ2-3
d_call: TRBD1
v_call: TRBV28
clone_size: many
cdr3_aa: CASSPRTGALSTDTQYF
cdr3_nt: TGTGCCAGCAGTCCGAGAACAGGGGCCCTAAGCACAGATACGCAGTATTTT

j_call: TRBJ1-3
d_call: -
v_call: TRBV6-1
clone_size: many
cdr3_aa: CASSRYRRGINTIYF
cdr3_nt: TGTGCCAGCAGTCGTTACCGAAGGGGGATTAACACCATATATTTT

j_call: TRBJ2-1
d_call: TRBD1
v_call: TRBV27
clone_size: few
cdr3_aa: CASRIGTGKGWEQFF
cdr3_nt: TGTGCCAGCAGAATCGGGACAGGGAAGGGATGGGAGCAGTTCTTC

j_call: TRBJ1-2
d_call: -
v_call: TRBV6-1
clone_size: few
cdr3_aa: CASSEDGTYGYTF
cdr3_nt: TGTGCCAGCAGTGAAGACGGTACCTATGGCTACACCTTC

j_call: TRBJ1-1
d_call: -
v_call: TRBV7-9
clone_size: -
cdr3_aa: CASSFGSANTEAFF
cdr3_nt: TGTGCCAGCAGCTTCGGTTCGGCGAACACTGAAGCTTTCTTT

j_call: TRBJ1-5
d_call: -
v_call: TRBV12-3/TRBV12-4
clone_size: many
cdr3_aa: CASSHSGTPFFNQPQHF
cdr3_nt: TGTGCCAGCAGCCACTCCGGGACACCTTTTTTCAATCAGCCCCAGCATTTT

j_call: TRBJ1-3
d_call: -
v_call: TRBV7-6
clone_size: few
cdr3_aa: CASSKTARRFGNTIYF
cdr3_nt: TGTGCCAGCAGCAAGACAGCCAGGCGGTTCGGAAACACCATATATTTT

j_call: TRBJ2-1
d_call: -
v_call: TRBV11-2
clone_size: -
cdr3_aa: CASSLVVGRSYNEQFF
cdr3_nt: TGTGCCAGCAGCTTAGTCGTGGGGCGCTCCTACAATGAGCAGTTCTTC